This T cell receptor (beta chain) was sequenced in a study of vaccination and CD4 T cells after COVID-19. As for the study in general: Subjects got two shots of BNT162b2 or mRNA-1273 vaccine.

Researchers used the Oncomine TCR Beta short-read assay to sequence DNA from cultured CD4+ T cells. TCRdb analysed the PCR reads with MiXCR anew, one entry per CDR3 protein. The sample consists of fewer than 15,000 distinct CDR3 sequences, roughly 41% of them appearing once. Treatment: approximately 10-day PBMC culture with coronavirus spike peptide pools or control peptides (ViraFEST assay). This clonotype turned up a few times. No antigen is known for it. The trim removed 6 bases at V and 6 bases at J, leaving 4 bases unmatched. CDR3 length equals 14 residues. CDR1 and CDR2 (germline): MGHDK, SYGVNS.

The source was CD4+ T cells from blood, cultured in vitro, collected after SARS-CoV-2 vaccination. The chain couples TRBV25-1 to TRBJ1-6; 8 bases are shared with TRBD1. The TCR comes from a human donor who had recovered from COVID-19. CDR3 nucleotide sequence: TGTGCCAGCAGGGGAACAGGGGGTAATTCACCCCTCCACTTT. This encodes CASRGTGGNSPLHF.